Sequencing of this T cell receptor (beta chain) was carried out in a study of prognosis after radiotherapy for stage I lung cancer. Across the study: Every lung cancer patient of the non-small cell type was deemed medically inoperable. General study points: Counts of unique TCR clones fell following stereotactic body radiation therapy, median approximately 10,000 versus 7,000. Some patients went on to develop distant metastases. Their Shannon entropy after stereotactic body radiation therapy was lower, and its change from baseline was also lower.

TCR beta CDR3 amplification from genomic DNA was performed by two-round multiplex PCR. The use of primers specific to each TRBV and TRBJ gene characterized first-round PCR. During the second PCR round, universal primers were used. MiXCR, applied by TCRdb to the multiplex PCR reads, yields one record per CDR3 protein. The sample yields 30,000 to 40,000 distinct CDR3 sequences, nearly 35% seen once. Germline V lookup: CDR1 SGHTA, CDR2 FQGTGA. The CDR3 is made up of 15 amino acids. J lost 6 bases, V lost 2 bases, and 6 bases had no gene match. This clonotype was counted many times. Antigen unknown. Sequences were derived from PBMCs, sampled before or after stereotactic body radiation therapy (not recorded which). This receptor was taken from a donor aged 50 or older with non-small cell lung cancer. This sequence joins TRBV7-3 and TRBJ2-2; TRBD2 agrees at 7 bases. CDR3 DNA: TGTGCCAGCAGCTTAGTCCAAGGGAGGGCCGGGGAGCTGTTTTTT. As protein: CASSLVQGRAGELFF.